This T cell receptor beta chain was retrieved from a study of T cell responses to AZD1222 COVID-19 vaccine. Findings and caveats of the study: Only a handful of people who got AZD1222 tested seropositive at baseline. Only after the peak T cell response were repertoires sampled.

Assay used: immunoSEQ multiplex PCR; TCRdb lists only in-frame clones, some missing. The sample shows over 100,000 clones, over 75% of them seen only once. The germline gives CDR1 MGHDK, CDR2 SYGVNS. V shed 4 bases and J shed 0 bases, with 9 bases lying between them. The CDR3 length is 14 residues. With respect to this clone: Its matching antigen is unknown.

Here the sequenced sample was peripheral blood, taken on day 0 of AZD1222 vaccination. This chain connects TRBV25-1 to TRBJ1-1; no definite D call. The receptor was derived from an adult in good health. This CDR3 reads CASSGGLMNTEAFF. The CDR3 DNA reads TGTGCCAGCAGTGGAGGACTCATGAACACTGAAGCTTTCTTT.